The T cell receptor beta chain under discussion was sequenced for a study of beta chain features in type 1 diabetes. Of note for this clone: Its target is unknown.

Regarding the study as a whole: Diminished insertions and augmented deletions at VDJ junctions characterized type 1 diabetes patients. When Type 1 diabetes patients were examined, their TCRB CDR3s proved moderately but significantly shorter in all four CD4+ subsets.

Germline-derived CDR1 and CDR2 are MGHDK and SYGVNS. The V gene end was trimmed by 4 bases and the J gene end by 7 bases; junction bases not matched to a gene: 10. The CDR3 runs to 15 residues. The authors reverse transcribed all of the isolated RNA, so sequencing captured expressed TCRB transcripts. Produced via immunoSEQ multiplex PCR; TCRdb's table is partial and in-frame only. The sample includes 150,000 to 200,000 clones, approximately 62% of them seen just once. This TCR was sampled from a man aged 25-40 years with type 1 diabetes. The chain employs TRBV25-1 and TRBJ2-7; 10 positions match TRBD1. The sample comprised naive CD4+ T cells from blood. CDR3 loop: CASSGVGTGAREQYF. The CDR3 DNA is TGTGCCAGCAGTGGTGTCGGGACAGGGGCCCGTGAGCAGTACTTC.